This T cell receptor (beta chain) is drawn from a study of control samples from healthy donors and cancer patients. The method was immunoSEQ multiplex PCR; TCRdb's version includes in-frame clones alone and lacks a portion of them. This sample has 120,000 or so clones, with roughly 91% found just once. V lost 4 bases to trimming and J lost 0 bases; unmatched junction nucleotides: 3. Germline-derived CDR1 and CDR2 are KGHSH and LQKENI. The CDR3 runs 15 residues. Sequencing used PBMCs. The chain links TRBV18 to TRBJ2-5, with 9 bases lining up with TRBD2. This sequence originates from a man aged 50-60 years with head and neck cancer. Here the CDR3 DNA reads TGTGCCAGCTCACGATCTAGCGGGAACCAAGAGACCCAGTACTTC. Translated, it gives CASSRSSGNQETQYF.